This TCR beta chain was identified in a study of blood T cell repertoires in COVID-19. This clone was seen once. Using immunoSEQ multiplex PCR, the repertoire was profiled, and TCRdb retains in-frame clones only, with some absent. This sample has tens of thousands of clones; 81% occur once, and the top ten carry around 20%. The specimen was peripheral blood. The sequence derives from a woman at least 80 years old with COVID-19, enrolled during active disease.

CDR3 nucleotides: TGTGCCAGCAGTGAAGGCTGGGTTTTTAGCGGGAGTGGCGACAATGAGCAGTTCTTC. This translates into CASSEGWVFSGSGDNEQFF. The chain employs TRBV2 and TRBJ2-1; TRBD2 agrees at 9 bases. Trimming removed 1 base from V and 5 bases from J; junction bases left unmatched: 15. Germline-derived CDR1 and CDR2 are SNHLY and FYNNEI. The CDR3 consists of 19 residues.